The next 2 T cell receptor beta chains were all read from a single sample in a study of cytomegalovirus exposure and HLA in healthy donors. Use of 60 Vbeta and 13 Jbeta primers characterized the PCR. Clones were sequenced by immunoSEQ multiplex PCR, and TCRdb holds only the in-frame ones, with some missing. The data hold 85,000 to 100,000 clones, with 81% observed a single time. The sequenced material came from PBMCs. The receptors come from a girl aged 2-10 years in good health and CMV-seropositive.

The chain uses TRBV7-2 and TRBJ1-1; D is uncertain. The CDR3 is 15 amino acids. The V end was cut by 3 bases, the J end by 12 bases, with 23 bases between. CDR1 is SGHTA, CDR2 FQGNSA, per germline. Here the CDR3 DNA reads TGTGCCAGCAGCTTGGGGAGGAATTTAGACCTTAGGTCTTTCTTT. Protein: CASSLGRNLDLRSFF.

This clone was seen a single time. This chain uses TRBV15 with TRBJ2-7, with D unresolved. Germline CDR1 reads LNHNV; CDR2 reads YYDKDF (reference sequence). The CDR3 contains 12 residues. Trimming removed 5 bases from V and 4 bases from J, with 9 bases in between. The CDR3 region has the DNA TGTGCCACCAGCGAGAGCGATTACGAGCAGTACTTC. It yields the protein CATSESDYEQYF.